The 10 T cell receptor beta chains listed next were all sequenced from one sample in a study of identical twins. One entry per CDR3 protein, called by TCRdb with MiXCR from the 5' RACE reads. Found here are approximately 220,000 distinct CDR3 sequences, more than 6.5% of them singletons; the top ten hold roughly 2%. These data were likewise used in another study, on yellow fever vaccine responses in identical twins.

The material sequenced was memory (CD45RO+) T cells sorted from blood. These receptors were taken from a woman between 18 and 30 years old in good health.

Only a few counts were recorded for this clonotype. The chain is built from TRBV2 and TRBJ2-5; 7 nucleotides agree with TRBD1. The CDR3 runs 16 residues. CDR1 SNHLY and CDR2 FYNNEI come from the germline V gene. V lost 3 bases and J lost 5; bases outside the gene matches: 12. CDR3 DNA: TGTGCCAGCAGTGAGGAGGCAGGGGGATTGGAGGAGACCCAGTACTTC. It translates to CASSEEAGGLEETQYF.

The chain carries TRBV10-3 and TRBJ2-7; D unresolved. The CDR3 spans 15 residues. The germline CDR1 and CDR2 sequences are ENHRY and SYGVKD. Trimming stripped 3 bases from V and 3 bases from J, with 15 bases between. CDR3 sequence: CAISELGILDYEQYF. CDR3 nucleotides: TGTGCCATCAGTGAATTAGGTATATTGGACTACGAGCAGTACTTC.

This chain uses TRBV6-2 or TRBV6-3 with TRBJ2-6; D unclear. The ends were cut back, 2 bases at V and 3 bases at J, with 2 bases in the middle. The CDR3 length is 13 residues. In germline, CDR1 is MNHEY, CDR2 SVGEGT. The CDR3: CASSYVGANVLTF. CDR3 coding DNA: TGTGCCAGCAGTTACGTTGGGGCCAACGTCCTGACTTTC.

The V call is TRBV29-1, the J call TRBJ2-3, with TRBD2 identical over 8 bases. CDR1 is SQVTM and CDR2 is ANQGSEA in the germline V gene. The CDR3 runs 15 residues. Trimming took 2 bases from V and 9 from J; bases not matched to a gene: 13. The CDR3: CSVERAASGSETQYF. The DNA of the CDR3 is TGCAGCGTTGAACGCGCGGCTAGCGGGTCCGAAACGCAGTATTTT.

This clonotype occurred many times. This chain uses TRBV12-3 or TRBV12-4 with TRBJ2-4, with 8 bases lining up with TRBD2. The CDR3 loop spans 15 amino acids. V dropped 6 bases and J dropped 2; count of bases not matched to a gene: 6. The CDR3 sequence: CASRRAGVTKNIQYF. CDR3 coding DNA: TGTGCCAGCAGGCGAGCGGGAGTAACCAAAAACATTCAGTACTTC.

The J gene is TRBJ1-2, the V gene TRBV27; D call uncertain. Germline lookup yields CDR1 MNHEY and CDR2 SMNVEV (reference sequence). V was clipped by 7 bases and J by 4 bases, with 19 bases between them. The CDR3 covers 15 residues. CDR3 amino acids: CASKVGSDRRYGYTF. Here the CDR3 DNA reads TGTGCCAGCAAGGTGGGGTCGGACCGTCGCTATGGCTACACCTTC.

V and J are TRBV6-5 and TRBJ1-6; no reliable D call. CDR3 length: 17 amino acids. CDR1 is MNHEY and CDR2 is SVGAGI in the germline V gene. V was clipped by 4 bases and J by 0 bases, with 13 bases between them. The CDR3, as DNA: TGTGCCAGCAGTTCCCAAATTACCAGCTCCTATAATTCACCCCTCCACTTT. Its protein is CASSSQITSSYNSPLHF.

This clonotype has more than one count but fewer than ten. The V gene is TRBV11-2, the J gene TRBJ2-7; 9 bases align to TRBD1. CDR3 length equals 15 residues. From germline, CDR1 is SGHAT and CDR2 FQNNGV. The V and J ends lost 0 bases and 9 bases, in that order; junction bases with no gene match: 9. The CDR3 is CASSLEGQGLRGQYF. In DNA, the CDR3 is TGTGCCAGCAGCTTAGAGGGACAGGGCCTACGAGGGCAGTACTTC.

In this sample, this clonotype turned up many times. The chain joins TRBV29-1 to TRBJ2-6, with TRBD1 matching 9 bases. With V trimmed by 3 bases and J by 1 base, 1 base remained unmatched. The CDR3 loop spans 15 amino acids. Germline values: CDR1 SQVTM, CDR2 ANQGSEA. The CDR3, as DNA: TGCAGCGTTGAGGGGACAGGGTCTGGGGCCAACGTCCTGACTTTC. Encoded protein: CSVEGTGSGANVLTF.

This clonotype was counted between two and nine times. This chain uses TRBV7-2 with TRBJ1-4; 7 bases map to TRBD1. This CDR3 is built from 15 residues. Germline V CDR1 and CDR2: SGHTA, FQGNSA. Unmatched junction bases numbered 11, after V lost 5 bases and J lost 8 bases. DNA for the CDR3: TGTGCCAGCAGCCCGAAACAGGGGTTGGGGGAAAAACTGTTTTTT. It translates to CASSPKQGLGEKLFF.